One and the same sample provided the 10 T cell receptor beta chains below, sequenced in a study of metastatic and nonmetastatic thyroid tumors. Nobody among the patients had been given any treatment before thyroid surgery. TCRdb re-called the PCR reads with MiXCR. In the table there are roughly 12,000 clones, around 30% of which are singletons. Sequenced material: tumor tissue. The receptors here all came from a female donor with papillary thyroid cancer or a benign thyroid nodule (not recorded which). Some clones in this sample may be carry-over from other donors' samples.

This chain links TRBV27 with TRBJ2-3; the match to TRBD1 covers 7 bases. In germline, CDR1 is MNHEY, CDR2 SMNVEV (reference sequence). The length of the CDR3 is 14 residues. The V and J ends lost 11 bases and 2 bases, in that order; junction bases with no gene match: 10. The CDR3 spells CALTWDSLTDTQYF. In DNA, the CDR3 is TGTGCCCTCACTTGGGACAGCCTCACAGATACGCAGTATTTT.

The chain links TRBV3-1 to TRBJ1-2; 9 bases align to TRBD1. V lost 4 bases, J lost 4 bases, and 1 base stayed unmatched. The germline CDR1 and CDR2 sequences are LGHDT and YNNKEL (reference sequence). CDR3 length: 13 residues. In DNA form, the CDR3 reads TGTGCCAGCAGCCCGGGACAGGGCTATGGCTACACCTTC. This codes for CASSPGQGYGYTF.

By share, this clone counts as medium-sized. The chain has TRBV6-1 and TRBJ1-4; D is uncertain. Per germline, CDR1 MNHNS and CDR2 SASEGT. Between the trimmed V and J ends, which lost 7 bases and 8 bases, there was a span of 11 bases. The CDR3 runs to 12 residues. CDR3 sequence reads: CASTDQKEKLFF. The CDR3 DNA sequence: TGTGCCAGCACCGACCAAAAAGAAAAACTGTTTTTT.

There are a few counts of this clone. The junction departs from the called germline gene at one end, perhaps through a read error. The V and J genes are TRBV19 and TRBJ2-7; D ambiguous. Germline loops: CDR1 LNHDA, CDR2 SQIVND (reference sequence). The CDR3 is 13 residues long. The CDR3 DNA sequence: TGTGTCAGTAGTATATTCTCGTCGTGCGAGCAGTACTTC. Encoded protein: CVSSIFSSCEQYF.

This clone is deemed medium-sized. V and J are TRBV6-1 and TRBJ2-5; D could derive from TRBD1 or TRBD2 (5 bases each). This CDR3 is 12 amino acids long. Germline V gene sequence: CDR1 MNHNS, CDR2 SASEGT. Trimming removed 6 bases at V and 7 bases at J, with 12 bases between. CDR3 nucleotides: TGTGCCAGCAGAGAGGGGCCGGGGACCCAGTACTTC. This gives the protein CASREGPGTQYF.

This clone came up a few times. V is TRBV28 and J is TRBJ2-7; TRBD2 agrees at 7 bases. This CDR3 comprises 13 residues. V trimming: 4 bases; J trimming: 5 bases; junction bases outside the gene matches: 5. The germline gives CDR1 MDHEN, CDR2 SYDVKM. The CDR3 sequence: CASSSGGRNEQYF. CDR3 DNA: TGTGCCAGCAGTTCTGGCGGGAGAAACGAGCAGTACTTC.

There are many counts of this clone. Being one base from a much bigger clone, this may be a read error. The chain carries TRBV19 and TRBJ2-2, with 7 nucleotides matching TRBD1. The CDR3 length is 12 residues. Germline V lookup: CDR1 LNHDA, CDR2 SQIVND (reference sequence). Trimming took 8 bases from V and 6 from J; bases not matched to a gene: 3. For the CDR3, the DNA is TGTGCCAGTTACAGGGGTCCCGGGGAGCTGTTTTTT. Translated: CASYRGPGELFF.

This clone showed up just a few times. The V call is TRBV6-1, the J call TRBJ2-7, with 8 positions matching TRBD2. This CDR3 comprises 16 residues. V trimming: 8 bases; J trimming: 6 bases; junction bases outside the gene matches: 18. Germline V gene sequence: CDR1 MNHNS, CDR2 SASEGT. DNA for the CDR3: TGTGCCAGCGGTGCAGTCTCCGGGACCGGGAGGGCCGAGCAGTACTTC. Amino acid sequence: CASGAVSGTGRAEQYF.

The CDR3 loop reads CAIRGHKGFEQYF. The CDR3 region has the DNA TGTGCCATCAGGGGGCACAAAGGGTTCGAGCAGTACTTC. The rearrangement uses TRBV10-3 and TRBJ2-7; D possibly corresponds to TRBD1 (5 bases). The ends were cut back, 6 bases at V and 6 bases at J, with 15 bases in the middle. In germline, CDR1 is ENHRY, CDR2 SYGVKD. The CDR3 loop spans 13 amino acids.

By share, this clone counts as medium-sized (0.01 to 0.1%). The J gene is TRBJ2-7, the V gene TRBV2; D is possibly TRBD1 (6 bases). V was trimmed by 4 bases and J by 2 bases, leaving 12 bases between them. This CDR3 is built from 14 residues. Looked up from germline, CDR1 is SNHLY and CDR2 is FYNNEI. This chain's CDR3 is CASSVTGNPYEQYF. CDR3 nucleotide sequence: TGTGCCAGCAGTGTCACAGGGAACCCCTACGAGCAGTACTTC.